Shown below are 13 T cell receptor beta chains from a single sample sequenced in a study of cytomegalovirus exposure and HLA in healthy donors. It was with 60 Vbeta and 13 Jbeta primers that the PCR ran. TCRdb keeps only in-frame clones here, not all; method: immunoSEQ multiplex PCR. This sample carries under 150,000 clones, almost 80% of them seen once, and the ten largest clones take roughly 6.7%. Sequencing was done on a sample of PBMCs. Receptors were obtained from a woman between 35 and 50 years old in good health and CMV-seropositive.

Details on this clone: One junction end disagrees with the germline gene, perhaps due to a read error. The same CDR3 also results from other DNA sequences found in this sample. The gene calls are TRBV10-3 and TRBJ2-1; TRBD2 aligns across 7 bases. The CDR3 runs 14 residues. Germline values: CDR1 ENHRY, CDR2 SYGVKD. Here the CDR3 reads CAIGGGSSYNEQFF. In DNA form, the CDR3 reads TGTGCCATCGGCGGGGGTAGCTCCTACAATGAACAGTTCTTC.

As to this clone: Different DNA sequences within this sample yield the same CDR3. This chain uses TRBV2 with TRBJ1-2; D not certain. Germline V gene sequence: CDR1 SNHLY, CDR2 FYNNEI. The V end was cut by 0 bases, the J end by 8 bases, with 7 bases between. The CDR3 loop spans 12 amino acids. Here the CDR3 DNA reads TGTGCCAGCAGTGAAGCGGCCGCCGGCTACACCTTC. Its translation is CASSEAAAGYTF.

The chain couples TRBV5-1 to TRBJ2-3; TRBD2 agrees at 13 bases. This CDR3 comprises 15 residues. Per the germline V gene, CDR1 is SGHRS and CDR2 is YFSETQ. V lost 4 bases to trimming and J lost 5 bases; unmatched junction nucleotides: 4. The CDR3 DNA follows: TGCGCCAGCAGCGAGGGACTAGCGGGGCGAGATACGCAGTATTTT. Residues: CASSEGLAGRDTQYF. The complete variable domain, with remaining parts taken from reference TRBV5-1 and TRBJ2-3, reads KAGVTQTPRYLIKTRGQQVTLSCSPISGHRSVSWYQQTPGQGLQFLFEYFSETQRNKGNFPGRFSGRQFSNSRSEMNVSTLELGDSALYLCASSEGLAGRDTQYFGPGTRLTVL.

This clone was observed a few times. Germline and junction disagree at one end, which may indicate a read error. The chain combines TRBV2 with TRBJ2-1; D is possibly TRBD1 (6 bases). This CDR3 has 10 amino acids. Per germline, CDR1 SNHLY and CDR2 FYNNEI. The DNA of the CDR3 is TGTGCCATAAAAGGGGGACCCTTCATCTTC. Translating it yields CAIKGGPFIF. Variable domain in full (rest from reference TRBV2 and TRBJ2-1): EPEVTQTPSHQVTQMGQEVILRCVPISNHLYFYWYRQILGQKVEFLVSFYNNEISEKSEIFDDQFSVERPDGSNFTLKIRSTKLEDSAMYFCAIKGGPFIFGPGTRLTVL.

The chain employs TRBV6-4 and TRBJ2-1; D perhaps matches TRBD2 (7 bases). The V gene's germline CDR1 is MRHNA and CDR2 SNTAGT. This CDR3 spans 14 amino acids. V was clipped by 6 bases and J by 0 bases, with 9 bases between them. Here the CDR3 DNA reads TGTGCCAGCAGCGCGGGGGCCTCCTACAATGAGCAGTTCTTC. This sequence encodes CASSAGASYNEQFF.

This chain connects TRBV4-1 to TRBJ1-3; D might be TRBD1 (5 bases). There are 17 residues in the CDR3. Germline V gene sequence: CDR1 MGHRA, CDR2 YSYEKL. The V end was cut by 2 bases, the J end by 0 bases, with 14 bases between. The CDR3: CASSQPPDSSSGNTIYF. The CDR3 DNA is TGCGCCAGCAGCCAACCTCCTGACAGCTCCTCTGGAAACACCATATATTTT.

The J gene is TRBJ1-1, the V gene TRBV25-1; D possibly corresponds to TRBD1 (6 bases). Trimming took off 1 base at V and 4 bases at J, with 19 bases between the two ends. This CDR3 has 17 residues. Per the germline V gene, CDR1 is MGHDK and CDR2 is SYGVNS. The CDR3, as DNA: TGTGCCAGCAGTGAATCAATCTCCGGGACACCCCGCACTGAAGCTTTCTTT. This codes for CASSESISGTPRTEAFF.

This clone was seen just once. The chain combines TRBV7-9 with TRBJ1-2; 9 bases agree with TRBD1. The length of the CDR3 is 14 residues. V shed 5 bases, J shed 10 bases, and the junction held 11 bases outside the gene matches. Germline CDR1 is SEHNR and CDR2 is FQNEAQ (reference sequence). The CDR3 loop is CASSPPTGGEDYTF. The CDR3 DNA reads TGTGCCAGCAGCCCGCCGACAGGGGGTGAAGACTACACCTTC.

The chain combines TRBV10-1 with TRBJ2-3; a possible D gene is TRBD2 (5 bases). There are 13 residues in the CDR3. The germline V gene encodes CDR1 WNHNN and CDR2 SYGVQD (reference sequence). V was shortened by 2 bases and J by 4 bases, with 7 bases between the two germline ends. The CDR3 DNA reads TGCGCCAGCAGTGAGCCGGGGTCAGATACGCAGTATTTT. Protein product: CASSEPGSDTQYF.

The CDR3 reads CASSFRVLAGELFF. The CDR3 DNA sequence: TGCGCCAGCAGCTTTCGAGTTCTAGCGGGGGAGCTGTTTTTT. This chain links TRBV5-1 with TRBJ2-2, with D maybe TRBD2 (6 bases). CDR1 is SGHRS, CDR2 YFSETQ, per germline. The CDR3 sequence is 14 residues long. V was trimmed by 2 bases and J by 8 bases, leaving 13 bases between them.

The CDR3 DNA is TGTGCCAGCAATTCCCCGCCAGGCCCCAATCAGCCCCAGCATTTT. Protein sequence: CASNSPPGPNQPQHF. The genes are TRBV6-1 and TRBJ1-5; D is unclear. The CDR3 is 15 residues long. CDR1 and CDR2 from the germline V gene are MNHNS and SASEGT. The V end lost 7 bases, the J end lost 3 bases, and 16 bases lay between the germline ends.

This chain joins TRBV28 and TRBJ2-2; the D gene is possibly TRBD1 (6 bases). V lost 3 bases and J 4 bases, leaving 12 bases between the germline ends. Germline V lookup: CDR1 MDHEN, CDR2 SYDVKM. The CDR3 sequence is 15 residues long. The CDR3 loop reads CASSLLDRVTGELFF. CDR3 in DNA: TGTGCCAGCAGTTTGCTGGACAGAGTCACCGGGGAGCTGTTTTTT. The variable domain in full, completed from reference TRBV28 and TRBJ2-2, reads DVKVTQSSRYLVKRTGEKVFLECVQDMDHENMFWYRQDPGLGLRLIYFSYDVKMKEKGDIPEGYSVSREKKERFSLILESASTNQTSMYLCASSLLDRVTGELFFGEGSRLTVL.

The CDR3 region is CASSSTGAGEQYF. CDR3 nucleotide sequence: TGTGCCAGCAGTTCTACAGGGGCGGGCGAGCAGTACTTC. The chain links TRBV7-3 to TRBJ2-7; 7 nucleotides agree with TRBD1. The ends lost 6 bases at V and 6 bases at J; junction bases unmatched: 8. Germline V CDR1 and CDR2: SGHTA, FQGTGA. The CDR3 has 13 amino acids.